A selection of T cell receptor beta chains follows, all from one sample in a study of Ad26.COV2.S vaccination and SARS-CoV-2 variants. This table comes from immunoSEQ multiplex PCR, and its TCRdb copy is limited to in-frame clones, with some not included. The table shows around 300,000 clones, with more than 85% occurring only once. The specimen comprised peripheral blood, sampled in a trial of Ad26.COV2.S vaccine versus placebo. The source of these receptors is a person aged 18-65 years who received the Ad26.COV2.S COVID-19 vaccine or a placebo. The conserved cysteine and the conserved F or W are not part of the CDR3 here.

v_gene: TRBV30; j_gene: TRBJ2-2; CDR3aa: AWSYSNTGELF
v_gene: TRBV30; j_gene: TRBJ2-5; CDR3aa: AWSVGETQY
v_gene: TRBV11-2; j_gene: TRBJ1-1; CDR3aa: ASSPDRINTEAF
v_gene: TRBV5-1; j_gene: TRBJ1-2; CDR3aa: ASSIIPQRGYT
v_gene: TRBV5-6; j_gene: TRBJ1-1; CDR3aa: ASSLFGFQGEAF
v_gene: TRBV27; j_gene: TRBJ1-4; CDR3aa: ASRQNENEKLF
v_gene: TRBV7-6; j_gene: TRBJ2-7; CDR3aa: ASSLATAASFYEQY
v_gene: TRBV4-2; j_gene: TRBJ1-2; CDR3aa: ASSRDRGQSYGYT
v_gene: TRBV18; j_gene: TRBJ1-4; CDR3aa: ASSPPAGRGANEKLF
v_gene: TRBV28; j_gene: TRBJ1-2; CDR3aa: ASSADVNYGYT
v_gene: TRBV5-4; j_gene: TRBJ1-4; CDR3aa: ASRSGQDHEKLF
v_gene: TRBV4-3; j_gene: TRBJ1-1; CDR3aa: ASSQGRGAAF
v_gene: TRBV7-8; j_gene: TRBJ2-7; CDR3aa: ASSLDRGNEQY
v_gene: TRBV14; j_gene: TRBJ2-5; CDR3aa: ASSHSETQY
v_gene: TRBV19; j_gene: TRBJ2-7; CDR3aa: ASSIAQGYEQY
v_gene: TRBV5-6; j_gene: TRBJ1-2; CDR3aa: ASSSPGGNYGYT
v_gene: TRBV24-1; j_gene: TRBJ2-1; CDR3aa: ATSDLPRESNDNEQF
v_gene: TRBV7-6; j_gene: TRBJ1-1; CDR3aa: ASSQGTQTLNTEAF
v_gene: TRBV28; j_gene: TRBJ1-4; CDR3aa: ASSLYGRVNEKLF